The clone carrying this TCR beta chain turned up a few times. PCR involved 60 Vbeta and 13 Jbeta primers. Data came from immunoSEQ multiplex PCR; TCRdb stores just in-frame clones and leaves some out. Here the sample spans 200,000 to 250,000 clones, over 60% being singletons. Germline CDR1 SGHDT, CDR2 YYEEEE. V was pared by 4 bases and J by 5 bases, with 9 bases of the junction left unmatched. This CDR3 is 15 amino acids long. This entry comes from a study of cytomegalovirus exposure and HLA in healthy donors. The rearrangement links TRBV5-6 to TRBJ1-5, with 7 bases identical to TRBD1. Sequenced input: PBMCs. This sequence was found in a man aged 40-49 years in good health and CMV-seronegative. The CDR3 bases are TGTGCCAGCAGCCCTTACAGCAGGGGGGATCAGCCCCAGCATTTT. Protein sequence: CASSPYSRGDQPQHF.